Shown below are 21 T cell receptor beta chains from a single sample sequenced in a study of control samples from healthy donors and cancer patients. TCRdb's copy holds only in-frame clones and misses some; the assay was immunoSEQ multiplex PCR. The table has some 20,000 clones, 85% to 90% seen once; the top ten hold 38%. Sequencing used PBMCs. The receptors were gathered from a man aged 55 to 70 with head and neck cancer.

The chain uses TRBV6-1 and TRBJ2-4; 14 bases line up with TRBD2. The V and J ends lost 0 bases and 1 base, in that order; junction bases with no gene match: 5. Germline V gene lookup returns CDR1 MNHNS and CDR2 SASEGT. The CDR3 is 19 residues long. Here the CDR3 DNA reads TGTGCCAGCAGTGAAGCCGGACTAGCGGGAGGAGGGGCCAAAAACATTCAGTACTTC. Amino acid sequence: CASSEAGLAGGGAKNIQYF.

V and J are TRBV5-4 and TRBJ2-7, with 9 bases that match TRBD1. V was clipped by 1 base and J by 5 bases; unmatched bases: 4. Looked up from germline, CDR1 is SGHNT and CDR2 is YYREEE (reference sequence). The CDR3 totals 14 residues. CDR3: CASSLWTGVNEQYF. CDR3 nucleotides: TGTGCCAGCAGCTTGTGGACAGGGGTGAACGAGCAGTACTTC.

The chain links TRBV6-4 to TRBJ2-1, with D unresolved. The germline V and J ends were trimmed by 0 bases and 7 bases, with 7 bases remaining between them. The CDR3 spans 13 residues. Germline V gene lookup returns CDR1 MRHNA and CDR2 SNTAGT. CDR3 sequence (DNA): TGTGCCAGCAGTGACTCTTTGGAGAATGAGCAGTTCTTC. It codes for CASSDSLENEQFF.

The chain uses TRBV3-1 (or the pseudogene TRBV3-2) and TRBJ2-5, with 8 bases identical to TRBD1. V lost 1 base and J lost 3; bases outside the gene matches: 16. Germline assignment: CDR1 LGHDT and CDR2 YNNKEL (reference sequence). This CDR3 spans 19 amino acids. The CDR3 region has the DNA TGTGCCAGCAGCCAAGGGGAGGCAGGGGGCCGCCCAGTTAAAGAGACCCAGTACTTC. Its protein product is CASSQGEAGGRPVKETQYF.

The chain carries TRBV6-5 and TRBJ2-7, with D possibly TRBD2 on 6 matching bases. The germline CDR1 and CDR2 sequences are MNHEY and SVGAGI. The CDR3 is 12 amino acids. V was clipped by 6 bases and J by 4 bases, with 10 bases between them. CDR3 in DNA: TGTGCCAGCAGCCCCGGAGGGTACGAGCAGTACGTC. Translating gives CASSPGGYEQYV.

This chain uses TRBV19 with TRBJ2-6; possibly TRBD2 for D (5 bases). The CDR3 runs to 14 residues. Trimming removed 7 bases from V and 2 bases from J, with 9 bases in between. Germline CDR1 reads LNHDA; CDR2 reads SQIVND (reference sequence). CDR3 amino acids: CASTPGTGANVLTF. The CDR3 region has the DNA TGTGCCAGTACCCCCGGGACTGGGGCCAACGTCCTGACTTTC.

The rearrangement uses TRBV5-5 and TRBJ1-4; D unresolved. Germline assignment: CDR1 SGHKS and CDR2 YYEKEE (reference sequence). V was trimmed by 5 bases and J by 0 bases, leaving 14 bases between them. The CDR3 spans 16 residues. DNA of the CDR3: TGTGCCAGCAGTCAGGCGTTAGCAGCAACTAATGAAAAACTGTTTTTT. This encodes CASSQALAATNEKLFF.

The chain uses TRBV7-9 and TRBJ2-1; 12 bases are a match to TRBD2. Germline V gives CDR1 SEHNR, CDR2 FQNEAQ (reference sequence). The CDR3 extends over 16 amino acids. V lost 6 bases and J lost 4; bases outside the gene matches: 7. The CDR3 sequence is CASRLPSGRDYNEQFF. The CDR3 DNA is TGTGCCAGCAGACTCCCTAGCGGGAGGGATTACAATGAGCAGTTCTTC.

This clone came up once. V and J are TRBV27 and TRBJ2-5; D could derive from TRBD1 or TRBD2 (6 bases each). V shed 2 bases and J shed 5 bases, with 15 bases lying between them. Germline V CDR1 and CDR2: MNHEY, SMNVEV (reference sequence). The CDR3 runs 15 residues. CDR3 DNA sequence: TGTGCCAGCAGTTTACTAGGGGGGAGCAGGGAGACCCAGTACTTC. It yields the protein CASSLLGGSRETQYF.

The chain is built from TRBV7-9 and TRBJ1-4, with TRBD1 as a possible D gene (6 bases). V was clipped by 4 bases and J by 6 bases, with 12 bases between them. The CDR3 is made up of 14 amino acids. In germline, CDR1 is SEHNR, CDR2 FQNEAQ (reference sequence). The CDR3 coding sequence is TGTGCCAGCAGCTCGCGGACAGAAGATGAAAAACTGTTTTTT. Translated, it gives CASSSRTEDEKLFF. Full variable domain (remainder filled in from reference TRBV7-9 and TRBJ1-4): DTGVSQNPRHKITKRGQNVTFRCDPISEHNRLYWYRQTLGQGPEFLTYFQNEAQLEKSRLLSDRFSAERPKGSFSTLEIQRTEQGDSAMYLCASSSRTEDEKLFFGSGTQLSVL.

This clone was observed once. The chain recombines TRBV18 with TRBJ2-5; the D call may be TRBD1 or TRBD2 (5 bases each). Germline loops: CDR1 KGHSH, CDR2 LQKENI. The V end lost 3 bases, the J end lost 7 bases, and 36 bases lay between the germline ends. This CDR3 is built from 21 residues. The CDR3 nucleotides read TGTGCCAGCTCACCGAGTGGAAGAAGGGGTTCCTCAATGTTACAAAGCGGGACCCAGTACTTC. Encoded protein: CASSPSGRRGSSMLQSGTQYF.

The chain has TRBV30 and TRBJ2-1, with D maybe TRBD2 (6 bases). V shed 2 bases and J shed 7 bases, with 15 bases lying between them. CDR1 and CDR2 from the germline V gene are GTSNPN and SVGIG (reference sequence). CDR3 length: 14 amino acids. CDR3 residues: CAWSPGPSVNEQFF. The CDR3 region has the DNA TGTGCCTGGAGTCCCGGGCCTAGCGTAAATGAGCAGTTCTTC. The full variable domain, with the rest looked up from reference TRBV30 and TRBJ2-1, is SQTIHQWPATLVQPVGSPLSLECTVEGTSNPNLYWYRQAAGRGLQLLFYSVGIGQISSEVPQNLSASRPQDRQFILSSKKLLLSDSGFYLCAWSPGPSVNEQFFGPGTRLTVL.

This clone was picked up one time. The DNA of the CDR3 is TGTGCCAGCAGCCCCTTTTTTCTAGCGGAGGTCTACGAGCAGTACTTC. Its translation is CASSPFFLAEVYEQYF. The chain employs TRBV5-6 and TRBJ2-7; 7 nucleotides align to TRBD2. Germline CDR1 is SGHDT and CDR2 is YYEEEE. The CDR3 sequence is 16 residues long. Trimming cost V 4 bases and J 3 bases; bases outside gene matches: 13.

The chain employs TRBV6-5 and TRBJ1-5; a weak D match, TRBD1 (5 bases). This CDR3 region has 15 residues. V was shortened by 11 bases and J by 0 bases, with 17 bases between the two germline ends. Germline CDR1 is MNHEY and CDR2 is SVGAGI. The CDR3 loop reads CAPWDLNNSNQPQHF. The CDR3 region has the DNA TGTGCCCCCTGGGACCTAAACAATAGCAATCAGCCCCAGCATTTT.

The V gene is TRBV2, the J gene TRBJ2-3; a possible D gene is TRBD1 (5 bases). The CDR3 loop spans 16 amino acids. The germline V gene has CDR1 SNHLY and CDR2 FYNNEI. Trimming left V 3 bases short and J 4 bases short, with 17 bases between. The CDR3 loop reads CASSDKGPRGADTQYF. The DNA for the CDR3 is TGTGCCAGCAGTGATAAGGGTCCAAGGGGTGCAGATACGCAGTATTTT.

The chain joins TRBV10-2 to TRBJ2-3, with D perhaps matching TRBD1 or TRBD2 (5 bases each). Trimming removed 2 bases at V and 15 bases at J, with 15 bases between. Germline V CDR1 and CDR2: WSHSY, SAAADI. CDR3 length: 12 amino acids. CDR3 coding DNA: TGCGCCAGCAGTGAGGTGGGGACGTATCTCTATTTT. Translated, it gives CASSEVGTYLYF.

The chain uses TRBV7-9 and TRBJ2-3; 9 bases map to TRBD2. V gave up 2 bases and J gave up 7 bases; unmatched junction bases: 10. The length of the CDR3 is 16 residues. Germline CDR1 and CDR2: SEHNR and FQNEAQ (reference sequence). CDR3 residues: CASSLSVAGEENTQYF. DNA for the CDR3: TGTGCCAGCAGCTTATCGGTAGCGGGAGAAGAGAATACGCAGTATTTT.

The V call is TRBV6-5, the J call TRBJ1-2, with D hard to call. With 2 bases removed from V and 8 bases from J, the gap between germline ends came to 12 bases. The germline CDR1 and CDR2 sequences are MNHEY and SVGAGI. The CDR3 is made up of 13 amino acids. CDR3: CASSYVADTGYTF. CDR3 coding DNA: TGTGCCAGCAGTTACGTAGCCGATACCGGCTACACCTTC.

This chain connects TRBV7-9 to TRBJ2-1; TRBD2 agrees at 9 bases. The CDR3 spans 16 residues. Trimming removed 5 bases from V and 4 bases from J; junction bases left unmatched: 9. Germline V lookup: CDR1 SEHNR, CDR2 FQNEAQ (reference sequence). The CDR3 DNA sequence: TGTGCCAGCAGCCCCCCAAGCGGGAGGTTTTACAATGAGCAGTTCTTC. Protein product: CASSPPSGRFYNEQFF.

The chain uses TRBV6-5 and TRBJ1-6, with 8 bases fitting TRBD1. Trimming took 7 bases from V and 10 from J; bases not matched to a gene: 9. The germline CDR1 and CDR2 sequences are MNHEY and SVGAGI. CDR3 length equals 14 residues. The CDR3 coding sequence is TGTGCCAGCACTGGACAGGGACCAGGATCACCCCTCCACTTT. Its translation: CASTGQGPGSPLHF.

The sample holds one count of this clone. J is TRBJ2-2 and V is TRBV6-5, with D perhaps matching TRBD2 (6 bases). The germline gives CDR1 MNHEY, CDR2 SVGAGI. V lost 9 bases to trimming and J lost 1 base, with 12 bases between them. There are 14 residues in the CDR3. The CDR3: CASRRAGNTGELFF. The CDR3 DNA is TGTGCCAGTAGGAGGGCGGGGAACACCGGGGAGCTGTTTTTT.